Listed here are 25 T cell receptor beta chains from one sample, sequenced in a study of Ad26.COV2.S vaccination and SARS-CoV-2 variants. Profiling relied on immunoSEQ multiplex PCR, and the TCRdb table lists in-frame clones only, not all of them. The data hold approximately 420,000 clones, with 70% to 90% observed a single time. Treatment given: 15 to 20 received Ad26.COV2.S at low or high dose, single or two shots; about 5 received placebo; per-sample allocation not given. After the first vaccine or placebo injection, samples were drawn on day 63. Sample: peripheral blood, taken in a trial of Ad26.COV2.S vaccine versus placebo. The receptors derive from a person between 18 and 65 years old who received the Ad26.COV2.S COVID-19 vaccine or a placebo.

The chain employs TRBV6-1 and TRBJ2-5; TRBD2 matches 8 bases. The V segment lost 3 bases and the J segment 5 bases; nucleotides outside the gene matches: 5. The length of the CDR3 is 14 residues. Germline CDR1 reads MNHNS; CDR2 reads SASEGT. The CDR3 spells CASSDGGAWETQYF. Here the CDR3 DNA reads TGTGCCAGCAGTGACGGGGGGGCCTGGGAGACCCAGTACTTC.

The chain's CDR3 is CASSLMRAEQFF. CDR3 sequence (DNA): TGTGCCAGCAGCTTAATGCGGGCGGAGCAGTTCTTC. The chain combines TRBV7-2 with TRBJ2-1; TRBD2 is a possible D gene (5 bases). Germline CDR1 and CDR2: SGHTA and FQGNSA. Trimming left V 2 bases short and J 10 bases short, with 9 bases between. There are 12 residues in the CDR3.

The chain carries TRBV21-1 and TRBJ1-4. TRBV21-1 is termed a pseudogene. The CDR3 is 17 amino acids. The CDR3 here is CASSFLKEGPTNEKLFF. For the CDR3, the DNA is TGTGCCAGCAGCTTCCTTAAGGAGGGCCCAACTAATGAAAAACTGTTTTTT.

V gene TRBV6-1 combines with J gene TRBJ2-5; 16 bases agree with TRBD2. Germline values: CDR1 MNHNS, CDR2 SASEGT. After removal of 3 bases from V and 5 bases from J, the junction contained 3 bases not matched to a gene. This CDR3 is 16 amino acids long. In DNA, the CDR3 is TGTGCCAGCAGTGAGGGACTAGCGGGGGGGCATGAGACCCAGTACTTC. Encoded protein: CASSEGLAGGHETQYF.

The chain has TRBV10-3 and TRBJ1-5, with D possibly TRBD1 on 6 matching bases. The CDR3 sequence is 13 residues long. Between the trimmed V and J ends, which lost 4 bases and 4 bases, there was a span of 8 bases. From germline, CDR1 is ENHRY and CDR2 SYGVKD. The CDR3 coding sequence is TGTGCCATCAGTGCAGGGGATAATCAGCCCCAGCATTTT. This codes for CAISAGDNQPQHF.

The sample holds one count of this clone. This chain links TRBV7-9 with TRBJ1-4; 9 nucleotides line up with TRBD1. Germline loops: CDR1 SEHNR, CDR2 FQNEAQ (reference sequence). This CDR3 is built from 16 residues. J was trimmed by 4 bases and V by 3 bases; bases with no gene match: 6. CDR3 DNA: TGTGCCAGCAGCTTTCGACCGGGACAGGGTAATGAAAAACTGTTTTTT. As protein: CASSFRPGQGNEKLFF.

The genes are TRBV27 and TRBJ2-3, with D hard to call. The CDR3 consists of 14 residues. V lost 3 bases and J lost 5, with 12 bases in between. Germline CDR1 MNHEY, CDR2 SMNVEV (reference sequence). The CDR3 sequence is CASSFSVRRDTQYF. The CDR3 DNA is TGTGCCAGCAGTTTCTCGGTCCGCCGAGATACGCAGTATTTT.

The chain links TRBV29-1 to TRBJ2-5; TRBD1 might be the D (6 bases). Trimming pared 4 bases from V and 4 bases from J, leaving 16 bases between. Germline V gives CDR1 SQVTM, CDR2 ANQGSEA. This CDR3 spans 14 amino acids. The DNA of the CDR3 is TGCAGCGTTGCCTCCACAGGGAACGGAGAGACCCAGTACTTC. Translating gives CSVASTGNGETQYF.

The chain joins TRBV7-6 to TRBJ2-5; 8 bases are shared with TRBD2. The CDR3 covers 15 residues. J lost 5 bases, V lost 1 base, and 6 bases had no gene match. Germline CDR1 reads SGHVS; CDR2 reads FNYEAQ. CDR3 sequence (DNA): TGTGCCAGCAGCTTAGGTAGCGGGGCGGGGGAGACCCAGTACTTC. Its translation is CASSLGSGAGETQYF. Complete variable domain (other parts from reference TRBV7-6 and TRBJ2-5): GAGVSQSPRYKVTKRGQDVALRCDPISGHVSLYWYRQALGQGPEFLTYFNYEAQQDKSGLPNDRFSAERPEGSISTLTIQRTEQRDSAMYRCASSLGSGAGETQYFGPGTRLLVL.

This clone was detected only a few times. This chain links TRBV6-1 with TRBJ2-1; D remains ambiguous. Germline values: CDR1 MNHNS, CDR2 SASEGT. Trimming pared 2 bases from V and 6 bases from J, leaving 14 bases between. The CDR3 extends over 15 amino acids. CDR3 nucleotide sequence: TGTGCCAGCAGTGAACGGGTTGACGGTCTCAATGAGCAGTTCTTC. Translated: CASSERVDGLNEQFF.

The chain joins TRBV2 to TRBJ1-5, with TRBD1 identical over 7 bases. Germline CDR1 is SNHLY and CDR2 is FYNNEI. This CDR3 has 14 residues. Germline trimming cut 1 base from V and 7 bases from J; bases unmatched to any gene: 4. CDR3 sequence reads: CASSEEGGQQPQHF. CDR3 sequence (DNA): TGTGCCAGCAGTGAAGAAGGGGGCCAACAGCCCCAGCATTTT. The full variable domain, its missing parts supplied by reference TRBV2 and TRBJ1-5, is EPEVTQTPSHQVTQMGQEVILRCVPISNHLYFYWYRQILGQKVEFLVSFYNNEISEKSEIFDDQFSVERPDGSNFTLKIRSTKLEDSAMYFCASSEEGGQQPQHFGDGTRLSIL.

This clone was picked up one time. This chain uses TRBV12-3 or TRBV12-4 with TRBJ1-1; the D is unclear. CDR3 length: 11 amino acids. The V end lost 4 bases, the J end lost 8 bases, and 8 bases lay between the germline ends. The CDR3 DNA reads TGTGCCAGCAGTTCGTTGGTAGAAGCTTTCTTT. It yields the protein CASSSLVEAFF.

This chain joins TRBV4-1 and TRBJ2-2; 8 bases fit TRBD1. With V trimmed by 0 bases and J by 7 bases, 10 bases remained unmatched. The CDR3 has 17 amino acids. Germline V gene lookup returns CDR1 MGHRA and CDR2 YSYEKL. CDR3 sequence: CASSQDTRQGSYGELFF. The CDR3 DNA is TGCGCCAGCAGCCAAGATACGAGACAGGGGTCCTACGGGGAGCTGTTTTTT.

The genes are TRBV10-3 and TRBJ1-6, with D unclear. Trimming left V 5 bases short and J 7 bases short, with 15 bases between. Germline V gene sequence: CDR1 ENHRY, CDR2 SYGVKD. This CDR3 has 15 residues. The CDR3 reads CAISQGRAENSPLHF. For the CDR3, the DNA is TGTGCCATCAGTCAAGGGAGGGCAGAGAATTCACCCCTCCACTTT.

This clone has just one count. The chain carries TRBV2 and TRBJ2-3, with 10 bases lining up with TRBD2. Germline lookup yields CDR1 SNHLY and CDR2 FYNNEI. V lost 6 bases and J lost 1; bases outside the gene matches: 7. The CDR3 has 16 amino acids. The DNA of the CDR3 is TGTGCCAGCAGACAACGGACTAGCGGAGGCACAGATACGCAGTATTTT. It translates to CASRQRTSGGTDTQYF.

This chain uses TRBV11-2 with TRBJ1-1; maybe TRBD1 (6 bases). Germline V lookup: CDR1 SGHAT, CDR2 FQNNGV. V lost 4 bases, J lost 4 bases, and 16 bases lay in between. The CDR3 is 15 amino acids. CDR3 DNA: TGTGCCAGCAGCTCCTTACAGGGTTACGGCACTGAAGCTTTCTTT. Translated: CASSSLQGYGTEAFF.

The chain carries TRBV5-4 and TRBJ1-2; D unclear. The germline V gene has CDR1 SGHNT and CDR2 YYREEE (reference sequence). This CDR3 is 15 amino acids long. Trimming stripped 2 bases from V and 2 bases from J, with 13 bases between. The CDR3, as DNA: TGTGCCAGCAGCTTCGGGAGAATGCCGAACTATGGCTACACCTTC. This translates into CASSFGRMPNYGYTF.

The V call is TRBV7-9, the J call TRBJ2-7; D is perhaps TRBD1 (6 bases). Germline V CDR1 and CDR2: SEHNR, FQNEAQ (reference sequence). The CDR3 has 13 residues. The V end lost 4 bases, the J end lost 6 bases, and 13 bases lay between the germline ends. The CDR3 reads CASSSMTGPEQYF. The CDR3 nucleotides are TGTGCCAGCAGCTCAATGACAGGTCCCGAGCAGTACTTC.

The chain couples TRBV10-2 to TRBJ1-4; a possible D gene is TRBD1 (6 bases). Per the germline V gene, CDR1 is WSHSY and CDR2 is SAAADI. CDR3 length equals 16 residues. Trimming took off 4 bases at V and 0 bases at J, with 12 bases between the two ends. The CDR3 loop reads CASSVGQRATNEKLFF. The CDR3 DNA is TGCGCCAGCAGTGTCGGACAGAGAGCAACTAATGAAAAACTGTTTTTT.

V usage is TRBV3-1 (or the pseudogene TRBV3-2) and J usage is TRBJ2-1; 14 positions agree with TRBD2. Germline V lookup: CDR1 LGHDT, CDR2 YNNKEL (reference sequence). With V trimmed by 6 bases and J by 4 bases, 5 bases remained unmatched. The CDR3 loop spans 16 amino acids. The CDR3 DNA reads TGTGCCAGCAGACCTCGACTAGCGGGGGGGTACAATGAGCAGTTCTTC. Amino acids: CASRPRLAGGYNEQFF.

The chain is built from TRBV7-8 and TRBJ2-1, with 8 bases identical to TRBD1. The CDR3 spans 15 residues. The germline V gene has CDR1 SGHVS and CDR2 FQNEAQ. Germline trimming cut 4 bases from V and 5 bases from J; bases unmatched to any gene: 7. CDR3 loop: CASSSPGQVDNEQFF. The CDR3 DNA is TGTGCCAGCAGCTCGCCGGGACAGGTGGACAATGAGCAGTTCTTC.

Only one count was recorded for this clone. The chain carries TRBV30 and TRBJ1-2; 9 bases line up with TRBD1. This CDR3 contains 13 residues. Germline V gene sequence: CDR1 GTSNPN, CDR2 SVGIG (reference sequence). V shed 1 base and J 4 bases; nucleotides not matched to a gene: 1. The CDR3 loop is CAWSADRGYGYTF. The CDR3 nucleotides are TGTGCCTGGAGTGCGGACAGGGGCTATGGCTACACCTTC.

This rearrangement joins TRBV9 to TRBJ2-5, with D maybe TRBD1 (5 bases). The germline V gene has CDR1 SGDLS and CDR2 YYNGEE. CDR3 size: 14 residues. V lost 3 bases and J 1 base, leaving 10 bases between the germline ends. For the CDR3, the DNA is TGTGCCAGCAGCGAGAGACAGAGCCAAGAGACCCAGTACTTC. This gives the protein CASSERQSQETQYF. Supplemented by reference TRBV9 and TRBJ2-5, the full variable domain reads DSGVTQTPKHLITATGQRVTLRCSPRSGDLSVYWYQQSLDQGLQFLIQYYNGEERAKGNILERFSAQQFPDLHSELNLSSLELGDSALYFCASSERQSQETQYFGPGTRLLVL.

The chain uses TRBV30 and TRBJ1-2; 7 bases align to TRBD1. The germline V gene has CDR1 GTSNPN and CDR2 SVGIG (reference sequence). Trimming removed 0 bases from V and 3 bases from J; junction bases left unmatched: 1. This CDR3 is built from 13 residues. This CDR3 is CAWSVGTDYGYTF. Written as DNA, the CDR3 is TGTGCCTGGAGTGTGGGGACAGACTATGGCTACACCTTC.

The chain is built from TRBV27 and TRBJ2-7; D possibly matches TRBD1 or TRBD2 (5 bases each). Germline V CDR1 and CDR2: MNHEY, SMNVEV (reference sequence). V was trimmed by 5 bases and J by 9 bases, leaving 20 bases between them. The CDR3 covers 14 residues. CDR3 DNA: TGTGCCAGCAGTCTCGGGCAGGGTAGCGCTTGGCAGTACTTC. Translating gives CASSLGQGSAWQYF.